These 17 T cell receptor beta chains originate from one sample sequenced in a study of control samples from healthy donors and cancer patients. The table came from immunoSEQ multiplex PCR; TCRdb's copy has only in-frame clones and leaves some out. The table shows approximately 150,000 clones, with about nine tenths occurring only once. The material sequenced was blood. These receptors were taken from a man aged 25 to 45 in good health.

CDR3 sequence (DNA): TGTGCCAGCAGCTTAGCGCCCAGGACGGGAGCGTATGGCTACACCTTC. It encodes CASSLAPRTGAYGYTF. The chain employs TRBV7-8 and TRBJ1-2; D unclear. The germline V and J ends were trimmed by 0 bases and 5 bases, with 16 bases remaining between them. The length of the CDR3 is 16 residues. Germline CDR1 SGHVS, CDR2 FQNEAQ.

The J gene is TRBJ1-1, the V gene TRBV5-4; the match to TRBD1 covers 9 bases. V lost 4 bases to trimming and J lost 3 bases; unmatched junction nucleotides: 1. CDR3 length: 13 amino acids. Germline loops: CDR1 SGHNT, CDR2 YYREEE (reference sequence). The CDR3 sequence is CASSRTGDTEAFF. The CDR3 region has the DNA TGTGCCAGCAGCCGGACAGGGGACACTGAAGCTTTCTTT.

The V gene is TRBV7-9, the J gene TRBJ1-1; D is possibly TRBD1 (5 bases). V was pared by 3 bases and J by 1 base, with 6 bases between. CDR1 is SEHNR, CDR2 FQNEAQ, per germline (reference sequence). The CDR3 consists of 13 residues. CDR3 nucleotide sequence: TGTGCCAGCAGCTTCAGGGAGAACACTGAAGCTTTCTTT. It encodes CASSFRENTEAFF.

The rearrangement uses TRBV3-1 (or the pseudogene TRBV3-2) and TRBJ1-1; D may be TRBD1 (5 bases). The CDR3 is made up of 14 amino acids. Deletions cut 0 bases from V and 5 bases from J, with 10 bases between. The V gene's germline CDR1 is LGHDT and CDR2 YNNKEL (reference sequence). For the CDR3, the DNA is TGTGCCAGCAGCCAAGATAGGGGTGGGACTGAAGCTTTCTTT. Translation: CASSQDRGGTEAFF.

The V call is TRBV24-1, the J call TRBJ2-1, with 10 bases lining up with TRBD1. The CDR3 has 18 amino acids. Germline CDR1 and CDR2: KGHDR and SFDVKD. Germline trimming cut 0 bases from V and 6 bases from J; bases unmatched to any gene: 10. The DNA for the CDR3 is TGTGCCACCAGTGATTTGCCGAATTCTGACAGGGGGCTCAATGAGCAGTTCTTC. Translating it yields CATSDLPNSDRGLNEQFF.

This sequence joins TRBV18 and TRBJ2-2, with D unresolved. Per germline, CDR1 KGHSH and CDR2 LQKENI. V shed 3 bases and J shed 0 bases, with 8 bases lying between them. There are 15 residues in the CDR3. DNA for the CDR3: TGTGCCAGCTCACCGTTCCGGGCGAACACCGGGGAGCTGTTTTTT. Protein: CASSPFRANTGELFF.

V gene TRBV27 combines with J gene TRBJ2-7, with 11 bases fitting TRBD1. The CDR3 extends over 13 amino acids. J lost 5 bases, V lost 4 bases, and 1 base had no gene match. CDR1 is MNHEY, CDR2 SMNVEV, per germline (reference sequence). The CDR3 region has the DNA TGTGCCAGCAGTTGGACAGGGGGCAACGAGCAGTACTTC. Its protein is CASSWTGGNEQYF.

This clone was observed once. V usage is TRBV7-3 and J usage is TRBJ2-7; 9 nucleotides agree with TRBD1. The junction had 8 bases not matched to a gene; V was cut back by 5 bases and J by 6 bases. Germline values: CDR1 SGHTA, CDR2 FQGTGA. The CDR3 is 14 residues long. The CDR3 sequence: CASSLDRGSSEQYF. The CDR3 DNA reads as TGTGCCAGCAGCCTAGACAGGGGGTCTTCCGAGCAGTACTTC.

V and J are TRBV19 and TRBJ2-3; D possibly matches TRBD1 or TRBD2 (6 bases each). V lost 7 bases and J lost 2, with 25 bases in between. From germline, CDR1 is LNHDA and CDR2 SQIVND (reference sequence). CDR3 length equals 18 residues. For the CDR3, the DNA is TGTGCCAGTACCCCTCGTTCTCGGGGGCGGCCCTACACAGATACGCAGTATTTT. This gives the protein CASTPRSRGRPYTDTQYF.

This rearrangement joins TRBV30 to TRBJ1-1; D is ambiguous. The germline CDR1 and CDR2 sequences are GTSNPN and SVGIG (reference sequence). V lost 1 base and J lost 1, with 4 bases in between. CDR3 length: 12 amino acids. CDR3 bases: TGTGCCTGGAGTGGCACGAACACTGAAGCTTTCTTT. Its protein is CAWSGTNTEAFF. Full variable domain (missing parts from reference TRBV30 and TRBJ1-1): SQTIHQWPATLVQPVGSPLSLECTVEGTSNPNLYWYRQAAGRGLQLLFYSVGIGQISSEVPQNLSASRPQDRQFILSSKKLLLSDSGFYLCAWSGTNTEAFFGQGTRLTVV.

This chain connects TRBV5-6 to TRBJ1-5; D may be TRBD1 (5 bases). Deletions cut 4 bases from V and 7 bases from J, with 9 bases between. The CDR3 loop spans 12 amino acids. Germline values: CDR1 SGHDT, CDR2 YYEEEE. The CDR3 nucleotides are TGTGCCAGCAGCATTGGGGGGCAGCCCCAGCATTTT. Its protein product is CASSIGGQPQHF.

This chain uses TRBV5-1 with TRBJ2-3; TRBD2 aligns across 11 bases. CDR3 length equals 18 residues. Germline assignment: CDR1 SGHRS and CDR2 YFSETQ. V gave up 4 bases and J gave up 0 bases; unmatched junction bases: 10. The CDR3 reads CASSPSSGGLVSTDTQYF. The CDR3 DNA is TGCGCCAGCAGCCCATCTAGCGGGGGGCTCGTTAGCACAGATACGCAGTATTTT.

This clone showed up just a few times. The same CDR3 also results from other DNA sequences found in this sample. This sequence joins TRBV7-2 and TRBJ2-7; TRBD1 agrees at 8 bases. CDR1 is SGHTA, CDR2 FQGNSA, per germline. The CDR3 is 14 residues long. J lost 3 bases, V lost 3 bases, and 4 bases had no gene match. The CDR3 DNA reads as TGTGCCAGCAGCTTCACAGGGGGTAGCTACGAGCAGTACTTC. Protein product: CASSFTGGSYEQYF.

V and J are TRBV11-3 and TRBJ1-1; D gene ambiguous. The V gene's germline CDR1 is SGHNT and CDR2 YENEEA. The CDR3 length is 15 residues. Trimming shortened V by 0 bases and J by 3 bases, and 11 bases separated the two germline ends. The CDR3 sequence is CASSLDLRDYTEAFF. The CDR3 DNA reads TGTGCCAGCAGCTTAGATCTTAGAGATTACACTGAAGCTTTCTTT.

This sequence joins TRBV6-2 or TRBV6-3 and TRBJ1-2, with D unresolved. Between the trimmed V and J ends, which lost 4 bases and 4 bases, there was a span of 13 bases. Germline V gene lookup returns CDR1 MNHEY and CDR2 SVGEGT. The CDR3 is 14 amino acids. CDR3 sequence reads: CASSSTQGSYGYTF. The DNA of the CDR3 is TGTGCCAGCAGTTCAACCCAAGGAAGCTATGGCTACACCTTC.

The chain couples TRBV6-8 to TRBJ2-7; TRBD1 matches at 7 bases. The CDR3 has 15 residues. J lost 4 bases, V lost 6 bases, and 12 bases had no gene match. Looked up from germline, CDR1 is MNHGY and CDR2 is SAAAGT. CDR3 nucleotide sequence: TGTGCCAGCAGCCAACAGGGGACGATCTTTTACGAGCAGTACTTC. Amino acids: CASSQQGTIFYEQYF.

V usage is TRBV6-6 and J usage is TRBJ1-1; D remains ambiguous. V lost 5 bases, J lost 7 bases, and 8 bases lay in between. CDR3 length: 11 residues. Germline CDR1 is MNHNY and CDR2 is SVGAGI (reference sequence). The CDR3 reads CASSTLGEAFF. CDR3 DNA sequence: TGTGCCAGCAGTACCCTAGGTGAAGCTTTCTTT.